This is a list of T cell receptor beta chains from one sample in a study of cytomegalovirus exposure and HLA in healthy donors. The protocol was immunoSEQ multiplex PCR, while the TCRdb copy is restricted to in-frame clones and leaves out a portion. The sample yields around 170,000 clones, around 80% seen once. Sequencing was carried out using PBMCs. All receptors derive from a girl aged 10 to 17 in good health and CMV-seropositive. The CDR3 runs from the conserved cysteine through the conserved F or W. The D gene is left open where the match is weak. Clone size is shown for a subset of rows, as once, few, many or a class of expanded clone.

j_gene,abundance,d_gene,v_gene,CDR3aa,CDR3nt
TRBJ1-1,.,.,TRBV5-1,CASRFGELPNTEAFF,TGCGCCAGCAGATTTGGGGAGCTACCGAACACTGAAGCTTTCTTT
TRBJ2-3,once,.,TRBV19,CASTRTNTDTQYF,TGTGCCAGTACCCGGACTAACACAGATACGCAGTATTTT
TRBJ1-2,.,.,TRBV7-2,CASSLVTGGMDGYTF,TGTGCCAGCAGCTTAGTAACGGGGGGGATGGATGGCTACACCTTC
TRBJ1-2,once,TRBD1,TRBV7-9,CASSLGRDRGSPNYGYTF,TGTGCCAGCAGCTTAGGCCGAGACAGGGGGTCCCCTAACTATGGCTACACCTTC
TRBJ1-1,.,.,TRBV6-5,CASSTRSGGAFF,TGTGCCAGCTCGACCCGCTCGGGTGGAGCTTTCTTT
TRBJ1-4,few,.,TRBV7-2,CASSHRATNEKLFF,TGTGCCAGCAGCCACAGGGCAACTAATGAAAAACTGTTTTTT
TRBJ2-2,.,.,TRBV6-6,CASERLDNTGELFF,TGTGCCAGCGAACGACTAGATAACACCGGGGAGCTGTTTTTT
TRBJ1-1,.,.,TRBV4-1,CASSSGTGDTEAFF,TGCGCCAGCAGCTCGGGGACGGGAGACACTGAAGCTTTCTTT
TRBJ1-1,.,.,TRBV2,CASMRGNGAEAFF,TGTGCCAGCATGAGGGGGAACGGAGCTGAAGCTTTCTTT
TRBJ2-1,.,.,TRBV7-9,CASSLVSWLDEQFF,TGTGCCAGCAGCTTAGTGTCTTGGCTCGATGAGCAGTTCTTC
TRBJ2-1,.,TRBD2,TRBV5-1,CASSFGAGGPENEQFF,TGCGCCAGCAGCTTCGGCGCGGGAGGGCCGGAAAATGAGCAGTTCTTC
TRBJ2-6,few,TRBD2,TRBV10-2,CASTLGGDGANVLTF,TGCGCCAGCACCCTGGGGGGGGATGGGGCCAACGTCCTGACTTTC
TRBJ1-2,.,.,TRBV30,CAWSERRAGYGYTF,TGTGCCTGGAGTGAGCGCAGGGCAGGCTATGGCTACACCTTC
TRBJ1-4,medium-sized,.,TRBV7-9,CASSVAQGQNEKLFF,TGTGCCAGCAGCGTAGCACAGGGTCAGAATGAAAAACTGTTTTTT
TRBJ1-1,.,.,TRBV5-1,CASSEGSEAFF,TGCGCCAGCAGCGAGGGATCGGAAGCTTTCTTT
TRBJ1-1,.,.,TRBV2,CASSETRVNTEAFF,TGTGCCAGCAGTGAAACCAGGGTGAACACTGAAGCTTTCTTT